The rows below give T cell receptor beta chains drawn from one sample of a study of blood T cell repertoires in COVID-19. Repertoires were generated with immunoSEQ multiplex PCR, while TCRdb's copy carries only in-frame clones and drops some. The table has some 270,000 clones, roughly 84% seen once; the top ten hold under 7%. The material sequenced was PBMCs or T cells enriched from blood (not recorded which). The source is a woman between 50 and 59 years old who had been exposed to COVID-19. The CDR3 runs from the conserved cysteine through the conserved F or W. The D gene is left open where the match is weak. Clone sizes are given selectively: once, few, many, or a class where the clone is expanded.

cdr3_nt: TGTGCCAGCACCCCCGGGACAGGGAGTAATCAGCCCCAGCATTTT
cdr3_aa: CASTPGTGSNQPQHF
d_call: TRBD1
clone_size: -
v_call: TRBV7-9
cdr3_length: 15
j_call: TRBJ1-5

cdr3_nt: TGTGCCAGCAGCCACCTCGCCGGGACAGGAGGCTATGGCTACACCTTC
cdr3_aa: CASSHLAGTGGYGYTF
d_call: TRBD1
clone_size: -
v_call: TRBV14
cdr3_length: 16
j_call: TRBJ1-2

cdr3_nt: TGTGCCTGGAGTACGCCAGGGGGTAAAGAGACCCAGTACTTC
cdr3_aa: CAWSTPGGKETQYF
d_call: TRBD1
clone_size: -
v_call: TRBV30
cdr3_length: 14
j_call: TRBJ2-5

cdr3_nt: TGTGCCAGCAGCCGGATCAGTTGGGCGGGGACAGATACGCAGTATTTT
cdr3_aa: CASSRISWAGTDTQYF
d_call: -
clone_size: -
v_call: TRBV14
cdr3_length: 16
j_call: TRBJ2-3

cdr3_nt: TGCGCCAGCACCCCGACTAGCGGGGGGGGAAATGAGCAGTTCTTC
cdr3_aa: CASTPTSGGGNEQFF
d_call: TRBD2
clone_size: few
v_call: TRBV10-2
cdr3_length: 15
j_call: TRBJ2-1

cdr3_nt: TGTGCCAGTAGTAGGATCCGGGAAAACACCGGGGAGCTGTTTTTT
cdr3_aa: CASSRIRENTGELFF
d_call: -
clone_size: few
v_call: TRBV19
cdr3_length: 15
j_call: TRBJ2-2

cdr3_nt: TGTGCCAGCAGTTTAGTATTACAGGGGGGGACTGAAGCTTTCTTT
cdr3_aa: CASSLVLQGGTEAFF
d_call: TRBD1
clone_size: once
v_call: TRBV28
cdr3_length: 15
j_call: TRBJ1-1

cdr3_nt: TGTGCCAGCAGTAAGCGGGGGACCTTCCAAGAGACCCAGTACTTC
cdr3_aa: CASSKRGTFQETQYF
d_call: TRBD2
clone_size: -
v_call: TRBV5-6
cdr3_length: 15
j_call: TRBJ2-5

cdr3_nt: TGCGCCAGCAGCTTGGATCCCGGGAATAACCCGTTCTTC
cdr3_aa: CASSLDPGNNPFF
d_call: -
clone_size: -
v_call: TRBV5-1
cdr3_length: 13
j_call: TRBJ2-1

cdr3_nt: TGTGCCAGTAGTCTTACAGGGGGCGATGGCTACACCTTC
cdr3_aa: CASSLTGGDGYTF
d_call: TRBD1
clone_size: few
v_call: TRBV19
cdr3_length: 13
j_call: TRBJ1-2

cdr3_nt: TGTGCCAGCAGCTCTAGACAGGGGGCGAGGGAAAAACTGTTTTTT
cdr3_aa: CASSSRQGAREKLFF
d_call: TRBD1
clone_size: -
v_call: TRBV7-2
cdr3_length: 15
j_call: TRBJ1-4

cdr3_nt: TGTGCCAGCACCGGGACTAGCGGGATCTACGAGCAGTACTTC
cdr3_aa: CASTGTSGIYEQYF
d_call: TRBD2
clone_size: -
v_call: TRBV6-5
cdr3_length: 14
j_call: TRBJ2-7

cdr3_nt: TGTGCCAGCAGCTTGGCTCAGGCCCTCTATGGCTACACCTTC
cdr3_aa: CASSLAQALYGYTF
d_call: -
clone_size: -
v_call: TRBV5-4
cdr3_length: 14
j_call: TRBJ1-2

cdr3_nt: TGTGCCAGCAGCGAACAGGGGCCCCCCACAGATACGCAGTATTTT
cdr3_aa: CASSEQGPPTDTQYF
d_call: TRBD1
clone_size: -
v_call: TRBV7-2
cdr3_length: 15
j_call: TRBJ2-3

cdr3_nt: TGTGCCAGCAGTGGGACAGGGGGCGCGGGTCAGCCCCAGCATTTT
cdr3_aa: CASSGTGGAGQPQHF
d_call: TRBD1
clone_size: few
v_call: TRBV2
cdr3_length: 15
j_call: TRBJ1-5

cdr3_nt: TGTGCCAGCAGTACCGGGACAGGGGCTCAGCCCCAGCATTTT
cdr3_aa: CASSTGTGAQPQHF
d_call: TRBD1
clone_size: -
v_call: TRBV28
cdr3_length: 14
j_call: TRBJ1-5

cdr3_nt: TGTGCCAGCAGCGTTGGGCCGACCTACGAGCAGTACTTC
cdr3_aa: CASSVGPTYEQYF
d_call: -
clone_size: -
v_call: TRBV9
cdr3_length: 13
j_call: TRBJ2-7

cdr3_nt: TGTGCCAGTAGTATAGGGTACAGGGAAGATGGCTACACCTTC
cdr3_aa: CASSIGYREDGYTF
d_call: -
clone_size: -
v_call: TRBV19
cdr3_length: 14
j_call: TRBJ1-2

cdr3_nt: TGCGCCAGCAGCCCGACTACAGGGGTTAGCACAGATACGCAGTATTTT
cdr3_aa: CASSPTTGVSTDTQYF
d_call: TRBD1
clone_size: once
v_call: TRBV5-1
cdr3_length: 16
j_call: TRBJ2-3

cdr3_nt: TGTGCCATCAGTCCCGGGACAGGGAACACTGAAGCTTTCTTT
cdr3_aa: CAISPGTGNTEAFF
d_call: TRBD1
clone_size: -
v_call: TRBV10-3
cdr3_length: 14
j_call: TRBJ1-1

cdr3_nt: TGTGCCAGCAGCTTGGATTACACAGATACGCAGTATTTT
cdr3_aa: CASSLDYTDTQYF
d_call: -
clone_size: -
v_call: TRBV5-8
cdr3_length: 13
j_call: TRBJ2-3

cdr3_nt: TGCAGTGCTAGTTCAGGGGATAATTATCAGCCCCAGCATTTT
cdr3_aa: CSASSGDNYQPQHF
d_call: -
clone_size: -
v_call: TRBV20-1
cdr3_length: 14
j_call: TRBJ1-5

cdr3_nt: TGTGCCAGCAGCCAAGAAAGAAGGGGCAGGGGACGAGAGACCCAGTACTTC
cdr3_aa: CASSQERRGRGRETQYF
d_call: -
clone_size: -
v_call: TRBV3-1/TRBV3-2
cdr3_length: 17
j_call: TRBJ2-5

cdr3_nt: TGTGCCAGCAGCCCTTCGGGACAGGGGGGTGGAAACACCATATATTTT
cdr3_aa: CASSPSGQGGGNTIYF
d_call: TRBD1
clone_size: -
v_call: TRBV13
cdr3_length: 16
j_call: TRBJ1-3

cdr3_nt: TGCGCCAGCAGCTTGGGTGGACAGGGATATTCTAACTATGGCTACACCTTC
cdr3_aa: CASSLGGQGYSNYGYTF
d_call: TRBD1
clone_size: -
v_call: TRBV5-1
cdr3_length: 17
j_call: TRBJ1-2

cdr3_nt: TGTGCCTGGAGTGTACGGGAGACCCAGTACTTC
cdr3_aa: CAWSVRETQYF
d_call: -
clone_size: once
v_call: TRBV30
cdr3_length: 11
j_call: TRBJ2-5

cdr3_nt: TGCGCCAGCAGCTTAACCGGGACTCATCGGGATGAGCAGTTCTTC
cdr3_aa: CASSLTGTHRDEQFF
d_call: -
clone_size: -
v_call: TRBV5-1
cdr3_length: 15
j_call: TRBJ2-1

cdr3_nt: TGTGCCATTTCCCTTTCCGGCAGGGAAGCAGATACGCAGTATTTT
cdr3_aa: CAISLSGREADTQYF
d_call: -
clone_size: -
v_call: TRBV10-3
cdr3_length: 15
j_call: TRBJ2-3

cdr3_nt: TGTGCCATCAGGGCAGGGGCAGGGACGAACACTGAAGCTTTCTTT
cdr3_aa: CAIRAGAGTNTEAFF
d_call: -
clone_size: -
v_call: TRBV10-3
cdr3_length: 15
j_call: TRBJ1-1

cdr3_nt: TGTGCCAGCAGTGGGACTACCTACGAGCAGTACTTC
cdr3_aa: CASSGTTYEQYF
d_call: TRBD2
clone_size: few
v_call: TRBV6-2/TRBV6-3
cdr3_length: 12
j_call: TRBJ2-7

cdr3_nt: TGTGCCAGCAGTTCACGCCGGGGGTGGACCCAGTACTTC
cdr3_aa: CASSSRRGWTQYF
d_call: -
clone_size: -
v_call: TRBV12-3/TRBV12-4
cdr3_length: 13
j_call: TRBJ2-5

cdr3_nt: TGCAGTGCTAGTGAGGCAGGGGGCGCTTGGTCACCCCTCCACTTT
cdr3_aa: CSASEAGGAWSPLHF
d_call: TRBD1
clone_size: -
v_call: TRBV20-1
cdr3_length: 15
j_call: TRBJ1-6

cdr3_nt: TGTGCCAGTAGTATAGGGACAGGGATCTCCTACGAGCAGTACTTC
cdr3_aa: CASSIGTGISYEQYF
d_call: TRBD1
clone_size: -
v_call: TRBV19
cdr3_length: 15
j_call: TRBJ2-7

cdr3_nt: TGCGCCAGCAGCCAAAACGCCGCACTTTCCTATGGCTACACCTTC
cdr3_aa: CASSQNAALSYGYTF
d_call: -
clone_size: -
v_call: TRBV4-1
cdr3_length: 15
j_call: TRBJ1-2

cdr3_nt: TGTGCCAGCTCAGGAGAAGGTGGAAATCAGCCCCAGCATTTT
cdr3_aa: CASSGEGGNQPQHF
d_call: -
clone_size: -
v_call: TRBV18
cdr3_length: 14
j_call: TRBJ1-5

cdr3_nt: TGTGCCAGCAGTTACTGGCAGGGGTTAGTAGCCAAAAACATTCAGTACTTC
cdr3_aa: CASSYWQGLVAKNIQYF
d_call: -
clone_size: -
v_call: TRBV6-2/TRBV6-3
cdr3_length: 17
j_call: TRBJ2-4

cdr3_nt: TGTGCCAGCTCACCGGGACAGAAAACCAATGAGCAGTTCTTC
cdr3_aa: CASSPGQKTNEQFF
d_call: TRBD1
clone_size: -
v_call: TRBV18
cdr3_length: 14
j_call: TRBJ2-1

cdr3_nt: TGTGCCTGGTCCCGGGGACAAACTGAAGCTTTCTTT
cdr3_aa: CAWSRGQTEAFF
d_call: -
clone_size: once
v_call: TRBV30
cdr3_length: 12
j_call: TRBJ1-1

cdr3_nt: TGTGCCAGCAGTTTCAGGGGGCAGGGGAAACTGTTTTTT
cdr3_aa: CASSFRGQGKLFF
d_call: TRBD1
clone_size: -
v_call: TRBV12-3/TRBV12-4
cdr3_length: 13
j_call: TRBJ1-4

cdr3_nt: TGTGCCACCAGCAGCCGACAGGGGCCAGCGGACACCATATATTTT
cdr3_aa: CATSSRQGPADTIYF
d_call: TRBD1
clone_size: -
v_call: TRBV15
cdr3_length: 15
j_call: TRBJ1-3

cdr3_nt: TGTGCCAGCAGTTTAAACGGTCCCCTTGAAGCTTTCTTT
cdr3_aa: CASSLNGPLEAFF
d_call: -
clone_size: -
v_call: TRBV12-3/TRBV12-4
cdr3_length: 13
j_call: TRBJ1-1

cdr3_nt: TGTGCCAGCAGCCAGACAGGGTTGAGCGGGGAGCTGTTTTTT
cdr3_aa: CASSQTGLSGELFF
d_call: TRBD1
clone_size: -
v_call: TRBV11-2
cdr3_length: 14
j_call: TRBJ2-2

cdr3_nt: TGTGCCAGCAGTTTGGCTCATCCACAGGGATGGCAAGAGACCCAGTACTTC
cdr3_aa: CASSLAHPQGWQETQYF
d_call: -
clone_size: -
v_call: TRBV27
cdr3_length: 17
j_call: TRBJ2-5

cdr3_nt: TGTGCCATCAGTGAAGGTCCGACAGGCAATCAGCCCCAGCATTTT
cdr3_aa: CAISEGPTGNQPQHF
d_call: -
clone_size: -
v_call: TRBV10-3
cdr3_length: 15
j_call: TRBJ1-5

cdr3_nt: TGTGCCATCAGTGAGACAGGGGCGGGTGGCTACACCTTC
cdr3_aa: CAISETGAGGYTF
d_call: TRBD1
clone_size: -
v_call: TRBV10-3
cdr3_length: 13
j_call: TRBJ1-2

cdr3_nt: TGTGCCAGCAGTCCCCTAGCGGGGGCCTACGAGCAGTACTTC
cdr3_aa: CASSPLAGAYEQYF
d_call: TRBD2
clone_size: -
v_call: TRBV6-5
cdr3_length: 14
j_call: TRBJ2-7

cdr3_nt: TGTGCCAGCAGTTCCGGGACAGGGGCATCCTACGAGCAGTACTTC
cdr3_aa: CASSSGTGASYEQYF
d_call: TRBD1
clone_size: -
v_call: TRBV27
cdr3_length: 15
j_call: TRBJ2-7

cdr3_nt: TGTGCCAGTAGTATTGTGAGGACAGTCCGCTCTGGGGCCAACGTCCTGACTTTC
cdr3_aa: CASSIVRTVRSGANVLTF
d_call: -
clone_size: -
v_call: TRBV19
cdr3_length: 18
j_call: TRBJ2-6

cdr3_nt: TGTGCCAGCAGTGAATTGGGGCAGGGTGAGACCCAGTACTTC
cdr3_aa: CASSELGQGETQYF
d_call: -
clone_size: -
v_call: TRBV6-1
cdr3_length: 14
j_call: TRBJ2-5

cdr3_nt: TGTGCCAGCAGTGAATTGGGGCCGGACACCGGGGAGCTGTTTTTT
cdr3_aa: CASSELGPDTGELFF
d_call: -
clone_size: -
v_call: TRBV2
cdr3_length: 15
j_call: TRBJ2-2